This T cell receptor (beta chain) originates from a study of blood T cell repertoires in COVID-19. Looking at the study overall: Sites across the United States, Italy and Spain contributed samples from acute and convalescent COVID-19.

As handled by the study authors: For nucleated cells, counts were estimated from reference gene primer amplification. Profiled with immunoSEQ multiplex PCR; TCRdb holds only in-frame clones, not every one. The DNA was the basis for D and trimming; V, J and clone size are from that table. The sample yields some 530,000 clones, roughly nine tenths seen once. The CDR3 consists of 14 residues. Trimming cost V 5 bases and J 0 bases, with 12 bases left between them. Germline values: CDR1 GTSNPN, CDR2 SVGIG (reference sequence). This receptor was obtained from a woman in her fifties or sixties who had recovered from COVID-19. Sequenced input: PBMCs or T cells enriched from blood (not recorded which). This chain connects TRBV30 to TRBJ2-3; D possibly corresponds to TRBD1 (5 bases). CDR3 DNA: TGTGCCTGGGGGTGGGGCCGAAGCACAGATACGCAGTATTTT. It yields the protein CAWGWGRSTDTQYF. The full variable domain, its missing parts supplied by reference TRBV30 and TRBJ2-3, is SQTIHQWPATLVQPVGSPLSLECTVEGTSNPNLYWYRQAAGRGLQLLFYSVGIGQISSEVPQNLSASRPQDRQFILSSKKLLLSDSGFYLCAWGWGRSTDTQYFGPGTRLTVL.